Listed here are 12 T cell receptor beta chains from one sample, sequenced in a study of T cell repertoires in cytomegalovirus infection. TCRdb called the reads again in MiXCR, with one record for every CDR3 protein. The repertoire holds approximately 43,000 distinct CDR3 sequences, approximately 22% seen once, with 18% in the top ten. Antigen specificity for these receptors is unknown. Sequenced: PBMCs, sequenced either directly or after in vitro stimulation (not recorded which). The receptors derive from a human donor in good health (CMV status not recorded). Some clones in this sample may be carry-over from other donors' samples.

Many counts were recorded for this clonotype. CDR3 in amino acids: CASSPDWGGPEQYF. CDR3 bases: TGTGCCAGCAGCCCGGACTGGGGGGGTCCCGAGCAGTACTTC. The genes are TRBV7-2 and TRBJ2-7, with TRBD2 matching over 7 bases. Germline trimming cut 5 bases from V and 6 bases from J; bases unmatched to any gene: 10. Germline CDR1 SGHTA, CDR2 FQGNSA. The CDR3 runs 14 residues.

The V call is TRBV2, the J call TRBJ2-1; 8 nucleotides align to TRBD2. From germline, CDR1 is SNHLY and CDR2 FYNNEI. The CDR3 is made up of 15 amino acids. V shed 6 bases and J 3 bases; nucleotides not matched to a gene: 7. The CDR3 DNA reads TGTGCCAGCAGACCCGCGGGGGGCGGCTACAATGAGCAGTTCTTC. This codes for CASRPAGGGYNEQFF.

This clonotype turned up a few times. The chain employs TRBV4-3 and TRBJ2-2; possibly TRBD2 for D (6 bases). There are 14 residues in the CDR3. With 4 bases removed from V and 6 bases from J, the gap between germline ends came to 12 bases. The germline gives CDR1 LGHNA, CDR2 YSLEER. CDR3: CASSPGLPSGELFF. CDR3 DNA sequence: TGCGCCAGCAGCCCGGGACTCCCGTCCGGGGAGCTGTTTTTT.

This clonotype was observed at least ten times. The chain carries TRBV11-2 and TRBJ2-1; 8 nucleotides agree with TRBD2. V gave up 6 bases and J gave up 4 bases; unmatched junction bases: 5. CDR3 size: 14 residues. Germline V lookup: CDR1 SGHAT, CDR2 FQNNGV. The CDR3 is CASRLLAEYNEQFF. The DNA of the CDR3 is TGTGCCAGCAGATTACTAGCGGAATACAATGAGCAGTTCTTC. The variable domain in full, with the rest retrieved from reference TRBV11-2 and TRBJ2-1, is EAGVAQSPRYKIIEKRQSVAFWCNPISGHATLYWYQQILGQGPKLLIQFQNNGVVDDSQLPKDRFSAERLKGVDSTLKIQPAKLEDSAVYLCASRLLAEYNEQFFGPGTRLTVL.

This clonotype was found a few times. The chain combines TRBV10-3 with TRBJ2-1; perhaps TRBD2 as D (5 bases). Germline CDR1 reads ENHRY; CDR2 reads SYGVKD. Deletions cut 0 bases from V and 9 bases from J, with 9 bases between. The CDR3 runs 13 residues. The CDR3 region is CAISESEVGEQFF. The CDR3 DNA sequence: TGTGCCATCAGTGAGTCGGAGGTGGGTGAGCAGTTCTTC.

This clonotype came up a few times. The genes are TRBV28 and TRBJ2-5, with 8 bases fitting TRBD2. The V segment lost 2 bases and the J segment 4 bases; nucleotides outside the gene matches: 6. The CDR3 is made up of 15 amino acids. Germline lookup yields CDR1 MDHEN and CDR2 SYDVKM. The CDR3 DNA reads as TGTGCCAGCAGTTTACTTCGGGGGGGCCGAGAGACCCAGTACTTC. Amino acids: CASSLLRGGRETQYF.

This clonotype was recorded once. Sequence at one end of the junction differs from germline and may be a read error. The chain combines TRBV20-1 with TRBJ1-1; no clear D. This CDR3 is 11 amino acids long. Germline V gene lookup returns CDR1 DFQATT and CDR2 SNEGSKA (reference sequence). The CDR3 sequence: CSARPNTEAYF. The CDR3 DNA is TGCAGTGCTAGACCGAACACTGAAGCTTACTTT.

This clonotype was picked up a small number of times. The chain uses TRBV18 and TRBJ2-2; D is perhaps TRBD1 (7 bases). V dropped 6 bases and J dropped 3 bases, with 17 bases sitting between them. Germline-derived CDR1 and CDR2 are KGHSH and LQKENI. This CDR3 is 16 amino acids long. The CDR3: CASSPPGRGDTGELFF. CDR3 coding DNA: TGTGCCAGCTCGCCCCCGGGCAGGGGGGACACCGGGGAGCTGTTTTTT.

This clonotype was observed a few times. The chain uses TRBV18 and TRBJ2-7; TRBD1 agrees at 8 bases. Germline V gives CDR1 KGHSH, CDR2 LQKENI. The CDR3 sequence is 14 residues long. Unmatched junction bases numbered 10, after V lost 6 bases and J lost 6 bases. This CDR3 is CASSGDRYLVEQYF. DNA of the CDR3: TGTGCCAGCTCGGGGGACAGGTATCTGGTCGAGCAGTACTTC.

This clonotype was seen ten or more times. The J gene is TRBJ2-6, the V gene TRBV12-3 or TRBV12-4; 9 bases line up with TRBD2. Germline trimming cut 5 bases from V and 0 bases from J; bases unmatched to any gene: 8. This CDR3 has 18 amino acids. CDR3: CASSVTSGMLSGANVLTF. CDR3 nucleotides: TGTGCCAGCAGTGTGACTAGCGGAATGCTCTCTGGGGCCAACGTCCTGACTTTC.

The V gene is TRBV2, the J gene TRBJ2-5; no definite D call. CDR3 length equals 14 residues. Per germline, CDR1 SNHLY and CDR2 FYNNEI. V was cut by 6 bases and J by 5 bases, with 16 bases left in between. The DNA for the CDR3 is TGTGCCAGCAGGCTCGTGGGTCCTATTGAGACCCAGTACTTC. Translation: CASRLVGPIETQYF.

This clonotype was found many times. This chain joins TRBV19 and TRBJ1-5, with D perhaps TRBD1 (6 bases). From germline, CDR1 is LNHDA and CDR2 SQIVND (reference sequence). The CDR3 contains 13 residues. Between the trimmed V and J ends, which lost 6 bases and 6 bases, there was a span of 12 bases. CDR3 nucleotide sequence: TGTGCCAGTAGCCAGGGGCATGGTCAGCCCCAGCATTTT. It codes for CASSQGHGQPQHF.